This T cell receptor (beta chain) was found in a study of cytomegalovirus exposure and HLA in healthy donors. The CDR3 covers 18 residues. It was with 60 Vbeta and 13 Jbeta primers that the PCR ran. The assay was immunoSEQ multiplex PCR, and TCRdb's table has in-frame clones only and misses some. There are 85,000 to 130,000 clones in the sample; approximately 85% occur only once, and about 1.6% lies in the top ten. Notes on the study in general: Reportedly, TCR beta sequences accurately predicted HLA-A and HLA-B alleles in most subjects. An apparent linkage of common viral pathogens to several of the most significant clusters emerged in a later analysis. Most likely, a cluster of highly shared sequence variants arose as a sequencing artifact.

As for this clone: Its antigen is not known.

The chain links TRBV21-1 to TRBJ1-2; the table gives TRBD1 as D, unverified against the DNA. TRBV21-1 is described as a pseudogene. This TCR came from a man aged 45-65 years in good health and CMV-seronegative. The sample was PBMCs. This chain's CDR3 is CASSKERDFNRVGYGYTF. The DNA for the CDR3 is TGTGCCAGCAGCAAAGAAAGGGATTTTAACAGGGTGGGCTATGGCTACACCTTC.